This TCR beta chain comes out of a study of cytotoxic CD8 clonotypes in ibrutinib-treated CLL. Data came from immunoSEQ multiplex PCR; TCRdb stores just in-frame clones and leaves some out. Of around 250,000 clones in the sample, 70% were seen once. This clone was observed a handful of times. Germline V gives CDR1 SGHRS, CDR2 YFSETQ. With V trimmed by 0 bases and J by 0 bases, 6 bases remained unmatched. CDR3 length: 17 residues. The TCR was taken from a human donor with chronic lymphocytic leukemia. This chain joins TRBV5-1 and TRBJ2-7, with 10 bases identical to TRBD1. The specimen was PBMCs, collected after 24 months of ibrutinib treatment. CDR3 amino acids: CASSLEETGGISYEQYF. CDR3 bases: TGCGCCAGCAGCTTGGAGGAGACAGGGGGCATCTCCTACGAGCAGTACTTC.